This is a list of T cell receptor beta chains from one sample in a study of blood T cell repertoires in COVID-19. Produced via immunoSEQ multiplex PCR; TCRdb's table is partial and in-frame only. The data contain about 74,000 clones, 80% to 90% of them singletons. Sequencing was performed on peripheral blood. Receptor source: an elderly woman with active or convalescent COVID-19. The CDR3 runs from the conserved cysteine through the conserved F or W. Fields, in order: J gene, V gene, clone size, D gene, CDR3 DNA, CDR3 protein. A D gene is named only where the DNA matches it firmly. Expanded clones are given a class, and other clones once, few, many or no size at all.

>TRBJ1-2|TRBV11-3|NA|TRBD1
TGTGCCAGCAGCTTATCCACAGGGGGTGGCTACACCTTC
CASSLSTGGGYTF
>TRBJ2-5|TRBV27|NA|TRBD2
TGTGCCAAACTAGCGGGAGTAACGGTGAGGAGGCAAGAGACCCAGTACTTC
CAKLAGVTVRRQETQYF
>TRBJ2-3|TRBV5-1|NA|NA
TGCGCCAGCAGCCAAGAGCCCCTGAGTACAGATACGCAGTATTTT
CASSQEPLSTDTQYF
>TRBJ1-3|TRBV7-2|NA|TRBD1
TGTGCCAGCAGCTTAGTAAAATTAACAGGGGGGAGTGGAAACACCATATATTTT
CASSLVKLTGGSGNTIYF
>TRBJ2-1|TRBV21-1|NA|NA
TGTGCCAGCAGCTACTCGAGGGAGGTTGGCCCTCGGGAGCAGTTCTTC
CASSYSREVGPREQFF
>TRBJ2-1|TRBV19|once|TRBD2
TGTGCCAGTAGTCCCCGGAGCGGGGGGCTTGTAAATGAGCAGTTCTTC
CASSPRSGGLVNEQFF
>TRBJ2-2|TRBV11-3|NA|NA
TGTGCCAGCAGCTTAGAAGTACAGACCGGGGAGCTGTTTTTT
CASSLEVQTGELFF
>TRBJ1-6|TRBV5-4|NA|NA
TGCCACCCAAGGGGGTATAATTCACCCCTCCACTTT
CHPRGYNSPLHF
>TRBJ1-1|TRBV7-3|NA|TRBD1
TGTGCCAGCAGCCCTCAGGGGGAGTATCCTGAAGCTTTCTTT
CASSPQGEYPEAFF
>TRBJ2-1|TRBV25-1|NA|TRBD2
TGTGCCAGCAGGGATAGCGGGAGGGACAATGAGCAGTTCTTC
CASRDSGRDNEQFF
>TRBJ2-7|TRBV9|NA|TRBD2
TGTGCCAGCACCATTCCCAAAGCGGGAGGCTTACATTACGAGCAGTACTTC
CASTIPKAGGLHYEQYF
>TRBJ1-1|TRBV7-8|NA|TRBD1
TGTGCCAGCAGCTTGGGACAGGGGAGGGGCACTGAAGCTTTCTTT
CASSLGQGRGTEAFF
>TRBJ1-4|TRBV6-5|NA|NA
TGTGCTTCGGGAGGGAGAAATGAAAAACTGTTTTTT
CASGGRNEKLFF
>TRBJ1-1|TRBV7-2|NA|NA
TGTGCCAGCAGCTTAGCGCCCCGACACGACACTGAAGCTTTCTTT
CASSLAPRHDTEAFF
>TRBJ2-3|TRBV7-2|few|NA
TGTGCCAGCAGCTTGACAACGGCGTCCACAGATACGCAGTATTTT
CASSLTTASTDTQYF
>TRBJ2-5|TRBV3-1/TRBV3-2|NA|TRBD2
TGTGCCAGCAGCCGGTCTAGCGGTTCCCAAGAGACCCAGTACTTC
CASSRSSGSQETQYF
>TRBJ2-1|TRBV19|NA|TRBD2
TGTGCCAGTACTCGACTAGCGGCAGACAATGAGCAGTTCTTC
CASTRLAADNEQFF
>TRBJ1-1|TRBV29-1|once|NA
TGCAGCGTTGACCTAGTGGAAGCTTTCTTT
CSVDLVEAFF
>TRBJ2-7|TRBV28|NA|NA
TGTGCCAGCAGTCGGAGCTACGAGCAGTACTTC
CASSRSYEQYF
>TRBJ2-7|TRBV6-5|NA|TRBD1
TGTGCCAGCAGTCCGCGGACAGGGGCAGACGAGCAGTACTTC
CASSPRTGADEQYF
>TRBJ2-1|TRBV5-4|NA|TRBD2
TGTGCCAGCAGCCAAGGACTAGCGGAGTACAATGAGCAGTTCTTC
CASSQGLAEYNEQFF
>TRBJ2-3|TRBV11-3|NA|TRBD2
TGTGCCAGCAGCTTAGGTGCTAGCGGGGCCACAGATACGCAGTATTTT
CASSLGASGATDTQYF
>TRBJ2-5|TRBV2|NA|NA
TGTGCCAGCAGGAGGAGGGCCGGGACGGGGGAAGAGACCCAGTACTTC
CASRRRAGTGEETQYF
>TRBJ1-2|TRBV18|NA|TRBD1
TGTGCCAGCTCACCGAACCCGGGACAGGGTAAGGGTGGCTACACCTTC
CASSPNPGQGKGGYTF
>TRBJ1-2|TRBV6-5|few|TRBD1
TGTGCCAGCAGTTCAGGGGGTTATGGCTACACCTTC
CASSSGGYGYTF
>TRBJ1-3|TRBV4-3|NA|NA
TGCGCCAGCAGCCAAGACAGGGTTCCGAACACCATATATTTT
CASSQDRVPNTIYF